This TCR beta chain was identified in a study of T cell repertoires in cytomegalovirus infection. Germline-derived CDR1 and CDR2 are SGHRS and YFSETQ. CDR3 length: 16 amino acids. V was clipped by 4 bases and J by 0 bases; unmatched bases: 5. TCRdb reprocessed the reads via MiXCR and lists one record per CDR3 protein. The data show around 260,000 distinct CDR3 sequences, with roughly 23% seen just once and around 14% held by the top ten. The chain links TRBV5-1 to TRBJ1-5, with 9 bases that match TRBD1. This TCR was recovered from a human donor in good health (CMV status not recorded). Some clones in this sample may be carry-over from other donors' samples. The sample taken for sequencing was PBMCs. The CDR3 nucleotides are TGCGCCAGCAGCGTTACAGGGGGCGATAGCAATCAGCCCCAGCATTTT. Protein: CASSVTGGDSNQPQHF. Supplemented by reference TRBV5-1 and TRBJ1-5, the full variable domain reads KAGVTQTPRYLIKTRGQQVTLSCSPISGHRSVSWYQQTPGQGLQFLFEYFSETQRNKGNFPGRFSGRQFSNSRSEMNVSTLELGDSALYLCASSVTGGDSNQPQHFGDGTRLSIL.